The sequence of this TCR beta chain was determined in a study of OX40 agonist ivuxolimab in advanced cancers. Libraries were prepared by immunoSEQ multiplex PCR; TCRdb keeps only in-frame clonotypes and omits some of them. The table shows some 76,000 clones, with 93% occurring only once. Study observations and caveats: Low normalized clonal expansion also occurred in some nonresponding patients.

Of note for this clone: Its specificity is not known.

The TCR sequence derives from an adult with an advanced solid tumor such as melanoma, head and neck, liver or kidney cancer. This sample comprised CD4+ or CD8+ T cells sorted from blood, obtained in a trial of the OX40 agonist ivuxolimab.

CDR3 in DNA: TGTGCCAGCAGCTTAATCGGTCAGGACCCCAACACCGGGGAGCTGTTTTTT. Its translation: CASSLIGQDPNTGELFF. The gene calls are TRBV7-6 and TRBJ2-2; unclear D gene. CDR1 is SGHVS and CDR2 is FNYEAQ in the germline V gene. The CDR3 is 17 amino acids. The germline V and J ends were trimmed by 2 bases and 2 bases, with 15 bases remaining between them.